The 18 T cell receptor beta chains given below trace back to one sample, sequenced in a study of cytomegalovirus exposure and HLA in healthy donors. PCR involved 60 Vbeta and 13 Jbeta primers. Only in-frame clones appear in the TCRdb table, and some are missing; sequencing was by immunoSEQ multiplex PCR. The profile shows over 95,000 clones, around 77% of them singletons. Specimen: PBMCs. All receptors derive from a woman aged 25 to 39 in good health and CMV-seropositive.

The chain joins TRBV5-8 to TRBJ2-7; 9 bases are a match to TRBD2. Germline V gene sequence: CDR1 SGHTS, CDR2 YDEGEE. There are 16 residues in the CDR3. V lost 4 bases to trimming and J lost 2 bases; unmatched junction nucleotides: 10. CDR3 nucleotide sequence: TGTGCCAGCAGCAGAGCCCTGATAGCGGGAGCCTACGAGCAGTACTTC. Its translation is CASSRALIAGAYEQYF.

The chain joins TRBV18 to TRBJ2-7; TRBD2 matches at 9 bases. V dropped 0 bases and J dropped 0; count of bases not matched to a gene: 6. Germline lookup yields CDR1 KGHSH and CDR2 LQKENI. CDR3 length equals 17 residues. The CDR3 loop is CASSPPASSGNSYEQYF. The CDR3 coding sequence is TGTGCCAGCTCACCACCGGCGTCTAGCGGGAACTCCTACGAGCAGTACTTC.

This sequence joins TRBV4-2 and TRBJ2-1; the match to TRBD2 covers 12 bases. The germline CDR1 and CDR2 sequences are LGHNA and YNFKEQ. J lost 5 bases, V lost 4 bases, and 9 bases had no gene match. CDR3 length: 17 residues. CDR3 sequence: CASSRQTLAGGHNEQFF. CDR3 DNA sequence: TGTGCCAGCAGCCGACAAACTCTAGCGGGAGGGCACAATGAGCAGTTCTTC.

This clone occurred once. In this CDR3 the conserved last residue, phenylalanine or tryptophan, is missing, so a read error is likely. The DNA is omitted, as the CDR3 cannot be located on it reliably, and the CDR3 follows TCRdb's listing. The J gene is TRBJ1-1, the V gene TRBV25-1; TRBD1 is taken as the D call from the table, unchecked against the DNA. Germline CDR1 is MGHDK and CDR2 is SYGVNS. The CDR3 numbers 9 amino acids, ends counted. CDR3 region: CASSVPGPS.

The V call is TRBV2, the J call TRBJ1-1; TRBD1 might be the D (5 bases). Germline CDR1 reads SNHLY; CDR2 reads FYNNEI. V was clipped by 4 bases and J by 6 bases, with 15 bases between them. This CDR3 spans 14 amino acids. CDR3 in DNA: TGTGCCAGCAGTGCCAAAGACAGTACTGCTGAAGCTTTCTTT. Amino acids: CASSAKDSTAEAFF. Supplemented by reference TRBV2 and TRBJ1-1, the full variable domain reads EPEVTQTPSHQVTQMGQEVILRCVPISNHLYFYWYRQILGQKVEFLVSFYNNEISEKSEIFDDQFSVERPDGSNFTLKIRSTKLEDSAMYFCASSAKDSTAEAFFGQGTRLTVV.

This clone was recorded a few times. The V call is TRBV6-5, the J call TRBJ2-7; 7 bases fit TRBD1. Per germline, CDR1 MNHEY and CDR2 SVGAGI. The J segment lost 2 bases and the V segment lost 2 bases, leaving 3 bases of the junction unmatched. The CDR3 sequence is 14 residues long. For the CDR3, the DNA is TGTGCCAGCAGTTACAAGGGGGCCCCCTACGAGCAGTACTTC. Its protein is CASSYKGAPYEQYF.

The chain is built from TRBV7-8 and TRBJ1-2; a weak D match, TRBD1 (5 bases). V dropped 5 bases and J dropped 5 bases, with 18 bases sitting between them. Germline V gene sequence: CDR1 SGHVS, CDR2 FQNEAQ. This CDR3 comprises 15 residues. The CDR3 DNA reads TGTGCCAGCAGCCGACGCCGACAGCCCGGATATGGCTACACCTTC. This sequence encodes CASSRRRQPGYGYTF.

The chain has TRBV4-1 and TRBJ1-4, with 7 bases lining up with TRBD1. CDR1 is MGHRA, CDR2 YSYEKL, per germline. J lost 4 bases, V lost 1 base, and 21 bases had no gene match. The CDR3 loop spans 21 amino acids. In DNA form, the CDR3 reads TGCGCCAGCAGCCAAGGGTCTGGGAGCTACCGTCTGGGGGACAGTAATGAAAAACTGTTTTTT. Translating gives CASSQGSGSYRLGDSNEKLFF.

V usage is TRBV9 and J usage is TRBJ1-2, with TRBD1 matching over 11 bases. Looked up from germline, CDR1 is SGDLS and CDR2 is YYNGEE. V was clipped by 4 bases and J by 8 bases; unmatched bases: 7. This CDR3 region has 14 residues. CDR3 in DNA: TGTGCCAGCAGCCAAGGACAGGGGGCAGGAGGCTACACCTTC. This sequence encodes CASSQGQGAGGYTF.

This chain joins TRBV10-3 and TRBJ2-1; 11 bases match TRBD2. The V gene's germline CDR1 is ENHRY and CDR2 SYGVKD. J lost 7 bases, V lost 3 bases, and 5 bases had no gene match. The CDR3 sequence is 15 residues long. The CDR3, as DNA: TGTGCCATCAGTGAAGGGACTAGCGGTAATAATGAGCAGTTCTTC. As protein: CAISEGTSGNNEQFF.

The chain employs TRBV5-6 and TRBJ1-4; 12 bases agree with TRBD1. The CDR3 spans 14 residues. With V trimmed by 4 bases and J by 10 bases, 5 bases remained unmatched. Germline CDR1 SGHDT, CDR2 YYEEEE. The CDR3 DNA is TGTGCCAGCAGCCAGGGGGACAGGGGGCGAAAACTGTTTTTT. This encodes CASSQGDRGRKLFF.

The V call is TRBV5-4, the J call TRBJ1-2, with 9 bases matching TRBD1. The length of the CDR3 is 14 residues. Per germline, CDR1 SGHNT and CDR2 YYREEE (reference sequence). J was trimmed by 4 bases and V by 4 bases; bases with no gene match: 5. In DNA, the CDR3 is TGTGCCAGCAGCCCACGACAGGGGGTCTATGGCTACACCTTC. Its protein product is CASSPRQGVYGYTF.

The V call is TRBV7-2, the J call TRBJ2-1; TRBD2 matches at 9 bases. This CDR3 contains 16 residues. Germline loops: CDR1 SGHTA, CDR2 FQGNSA. V trimming: 5 bases; J trimming: 7 bases; junction bases outside the gene matches: 12. In DNA, the CDR3 is TGTGCCAGCAGCGGAAGGAGCGGGGGGTATGGGAATGAGCAGTTCTTC. It codes for CASSGRSGGYGNEQFF.

The rearrangement links TRBV2 to TRBJ2-1, with D possibly matching TRBD2 (6 bases). The CDR3 totals 14 residues. V was cut by 3 bases and J by 4 bases, with 10 bases left in between. From germline, CDR1 is SNHLY and CDR2 FYNNEI. The CDR3 sequence: CASSDGREYNEQFF. The CDR3 nucleotides read TGTGCCAGCAGTGACGGACGGGAGTACAATGAGCAGTTCTTC.

The genes are TRBV19 and TRBJ2-1; a possible D gene is TRBD2 (6 bases). Between the trimmed V and J ends, which lost 3 bases and 5 bases, there was a span of 20 bases. Germline V CDR1 and CDR2: LNHDA, SQIVND (reference sequence). This CDR3 is built from 17 residues. This CDR3 is CASSIGFGGNVDNEQFF. CDR3 in DNA: TGTGCCAGTAGTATTGGGTTTGGGGGGAATGTCGACAATGAGCAGTTCTTC. Looking up the rest from reference TRBV19 and TRBJ2-1 gives the full variable domain: DGGITQSPKYLFRKEGQNVTLSCEQNLNHDAMYWYRQDPGQGLRLIYYSQIVNDFQKGDIAEGYSVSREKKESFPLTVTSAQKNPTAFYLCASSIGFGGNVDNEQFFGPGTRLTVL.

The chain employs TRBV11-2 and TRBJ1-1; a weak D match, TRBD1 (5 bases). This CDR3 has 12 amino acids. The germline V gene encodes CDR1 SGHAT and CDR2 FQNNGV. V was clipped by 2 bases and J by 8 bases, with 9 bases between them. The CDR3 DNA is TGTGCCAGCAGCTTACAGGGTAAAGAAGCTTTCTTT. Translating gives CASSLQGKEAFF.

The V call is TRBV18, the J call TRBJ1-1; D is perhaps TRBD1 (6 bases). The V gene lost 4 bases and the J gene lost 4 bases, with 19 bases spanning the gap. This CDR3 is built from 16 residues. Germline V gene lookup returns CDR1 KGHSH and CDR2 LQKENI. The CDR3 DNA is TGTGCCAGCTCACGGGAACAGGGTATCATAGGCACTGAAGCTTTCTTT. It is translated as CASSREQGIIGTEAFF.

The chain carries TRBV19 and TRBJ1-3; D remains ambiguous. Trimming left V 11 bases short and J 0 bases short, with 17 bases between. The CDR3 consists of 15 residues. CDR1 is LNHDA and CDR2 is SQIVND in the germline V gene (reference sequence). The CDR3 protein is CASLAGMLSGNTIYF. CDR3 DNA sequence: TGTGCCTCCCTAGCAGGCATGCTCTCTGGAAACACCATATATTTT. Complete variable domain (other parts from reference TRBV19 and TRBJ1-3): DGGITQSPKYLFRKEGQNVTLSCEQNLNHDAMYWYRQDPGQGLRLIYYSQIVNDFQKGDIAEGYSVSREKKESFPLTVTSAQKNPTAFYLCASLAGMLSGNTIYFGEGSWLTVV.